The text below deals with one T cell receptor (beta chain). The antigen remains undetermined. This specimen comes from a study of response to subunit inactivated influenza vaccine. Broader study findings: Each seasonal influenza vaccination recruits few new T cells, the authors suggested.

TCRdb recomputed calls from the RT-PCR reads with MiXCR, one row per CDR3 protein. The sample contains about 540,000 distinct CDR3 sequences, 14% of which appear only once. Germline CDR1 MNHNS, CDR2 SASEGT. The CDR3 loop spans 16 amino acids. V trimming: 4 bases; J trimming: 3 bases; junction bases outside the gene matches: 9. The sequencing here drew on PBMCs from blood, taken 11 to 12 days after vaccination. The TCR originated in a man over 45 who received an inactivated influenza vaccine. V is TRBV6-1 and J is TRBJ2-3; TRBD1 aligns across 8 bases. DNA for the CDR3: TGTGCCAGCAGTGTGGACAGGGTTCGGGGAACAGATACGCAGTATTTT. This encodes CASSVDRVRGTDTQYF.